One sample yielded the 29 T cell receptor beta chains listed below, sequenced in a study of T cell repertoires in cytomegalovirus infection. TCRdb called the reads again in MiXCR, with one record for every CDR3 protein. This sample has around 530,000 distinct CDR3 sequences, with around 27% found just once. Sequencing input: PBMCs. These receptors came from a human donor in good health (CMV status not recorded). Some clones in this sample may be carry-over from other donors' samples.

The chain joins TRBV6-4 to TRBJ1-5; D is perhaps TRBD1 (5 bases). The CDR3 runs to 15 residues. V was trimmed by 2 bases and J by 0 bases, leaving 8 bases between them. Per germline, CDR1 MRHNA and CDR2 SNTAGT. CDR3 loop: CASSDQTDSNQPQHF. In nucleotides, the CDR3 is TGTGCCAGCAGTGACCAGACAGATAGCAATCAGCCCCAGCATTTT.

In its sample, this clonotype was seen many times. The rearrangement joins TRBV7-2 to TRBJ2-2, with D perhaps being TRBD1 or TRBD2 (6 bases each). Germline assignment: CDR1 SGHTA and CDR2 FQGNSA. The germline V and J ends were trimmed by 3 bases and 6 bases, with 11 bases remaining between them. This CDR3 is built from 14 residues. CDR3: CASSFTGASGELFF. Here the CDR3 DNA reads TGTGCCAGCAGCTTCACGGGGGCCTCCGGGGAGCTGTTTTTT.

This clonotype was detected many times. The chain carries TRBV7-2 and TRBJ2-7; 10 nucleotides agree with TRBD2. The V gene end was trimmed by 1 base and the J gene end by 6 bases; junction bases not matched to a gene: 6. CDR3 length: 15 amino acids. Looked up from germline, CDR1 is SGHTA and CDR2 is FQGNSA. This CDR3 is CASSLDSGRAVEQYV. Written as DNA, the CDR3 is TGTGCCAGCAGCTTAGACAGCGGGAGGGCCGTCGAGCAGTACGTC.

The sample holds a few counts of this clonotype. The chain uses TRBV27 and TRBJ2-3; D remains ambiguous. The V and J ends lost 3 bases and 6 bases respectively, with 13 bases between them. The CDR3 runs to 14 residues. CDR1 MNHEY and CDR2 SMNVEV come from the germline V gene (reference sequence). CDR3 sequence: CASSLTSTIDTQYF. As DNA, the CDR3 is TGTGCCAGCAGTTTGACATCCACGATCGATACGCAGTATTTT.

This clonotype was counted only a few times. This chain connects TRBV7-9 to TRBJ1-1; D is unclear. Trimming removed 0 bases at V and 6 bases at J, with 11 bases between. This CDR3 is 14 amino acids long. Looked up from germline, CDR1 is SEHNR and CDR2 is FQNEAQ (reference sequence). The CDR3: CASSLAAVSPEAFF. The CDR3 coding sequence is TGTGCCAGCAGCTTAGCTGCGGTATCCCCTGAAGCTTTCTTT.

This clonotype was recorded a few times. The chain has TRBV24-1 and TRBJ1-5; D is perhaps TRBD1 (5 bases). The CDR3 is 16 residues long. The V end was cut by 3 bases, the J end by 2 bases, with 13 bases between. Germline CDR1 is KGHDR and CDR2 is SFDVKD. CDR3 DNA sequence: TGTGCCACCAGTGATGAAACCGGGACCCGCAATCAGCCCCAGCATTTT. Translation: CATSDETGTRNQPQHF.

This clonotype has a handful of counts. This chain uses TRBV29-1 with TRBJ1-1; 7 bases agree with TRBD1. V dropped 7 bases and J dropped 1; count of bases not matched to a gene: 6. CDR1 is SQVTM and CDR2 is ANQGSEA in the germline V gene. CDR3 length: 13 amino acids. CDR3 nucleotides: TGCAGCGCCCGGGACAGCCGGAACACTGAAGCTTTCTTT. Protein sequence: CSARDSRNTEAFF.

V usage is TRBV19 and J usage is TRBJ2-1; 7 bases match TRBD2. Germline V lookup: CDR1 LNHDA, CDR2 SQIVND (reference sequence). Unmatched junction bases numbered 9, after V lost 7 bases and J lost 0 bases. This CDR3 region has 16 residues. CDR3 loop: CASMEPRGSSYNEQFF. In nucleotides, the CDR3 is TGTGCCAGTATGGAACCGCGGGGGAGCTCCTACAATGAGCAGTTCTTC.

The table lists this clonotype with a few counts. The DNA of the CDR3 is TGTGCCAGCAGTCCAAGAGGACTAGCGGGAGGGCCGTATTACAATGAGCAGTTCTTC. This sequence encodes CASSPRGLAGGPYYNEQFF. V usage is TRBV27 and J usage is TRBJ2-1; the match to TRBD2 covers 15 bases. Germline V gene lookup returns CDR1 MNHEY and CDR2 SMNVEV (reference sequence). V was pared by 5 bases and J by 4 bases, with 12 bases of the junction left unmatched. The CDR3 is 19 amino acids.

The V call is TRBV30, the J call TRBJ2-2; the match to TRBD1 covers 12 bases. Germline trimming cut 1 base from V and 4 bases from J; bases unmatched to any gene: 7. CDR1 GTSNPN and CDR2 SVGIG come from the germline V gene (reference sequence). The CDR3 consists of 17 residues. CDR3 residues: CAWSGLPGQGATGELFF. The CDR3 coding sequence is TGTGCCTGGAGTGGTCTACCGGGACAGGGGGCCACCGGGGAGCTGTTTTTT.

The table lists this clonotype with a count of one. The chain uses TRBV28 and TRBJ2-5; no clear D gene. With 5 bases removed from V and 7 bases from J, the gap between germline ends came to 11 bases. Per germline, CDR1 MDHEN and CDR2 SYDVKM. The CDR3 runs to 12 residues. This chain's CDR3 is CASSQALGTQYF. CDR3 bases: TGTGCCAGCAGTCAGGCGTTGGGGACCCAGTACTTC.

The table lists this clonotype with a few counts. The chain joins TRBV28 to TRBJ2-1; TRBD2 matches at 12 bases. Germline CDR1 MDHEN, CDR2 SYDVKM. With 7 bases clipped from V and 6 bases from J, the junction kept 10 bases outside the gene matches. This CDR3 region has 16 residues. This CDR3 is CASTLGGLAGFNEQFF. The CDR3 DNA reads as TGTGCCAGCACCCTGGGTGGACTAGCGGGGTTCAATGAGCAGTTCTTC.

V gene TRBV27 combines with J gene TRBJ1-5, with D perhaps TRBD1 (5 bases). Trimming left V 3 bases short and J 7 bases short, with 13 bases between. The CDR3 has 14 residues. Germline V gene data show CDR1 as MNHEY and CDR2 as SMNVEV (reference sequence). CDR3 nucleotides: TGTGCCAGCAGTTTTAGCTGGGGCGGGCAGCCCCAGCATTTT. This gives the protein CASSFSWGGQPQHF.

This clonotype was seen a few times. The chain couples TRBV4-3 to TRBJ2-2; TRBD2 aligns across 10 bases. The trim removed 3 bases at V and 6 bases at J, leaving 7 bases unmatched. The V gene's germline CDR1 is LGHNA and CDR2 YSLEER. This CDR3 has 16 amino acids. This CDR3 reads CASSQTLAGDAGELFF. CDR3 in DNA: TGCGCCAGCAGCCAGACCCTAGCGGGAGATGCCGGGGAGCTGTTTTTT.

This rearrangement joins TRBV6-2 or TRBV6-3 to TRBJ2-1; tentative D call: TRBD1 (5 bases). The length of the CDR3 is 13 residues. The V gene's germline CDR1 is MNHEY and CDR2 SVGEGT. V lost 0 bases and J lost 15, with 15 bases in between. The CDR3 loop is CASSYSSRAGLFF. CDR3 bases: TGTGCCAGCAGTTACTCGAGTAGGGCAGGGCTGTTCTTC.

This clonotype was seen more than once but under ten times. The chain carries TRBV12-3 or TRBV12-4 and TRBJ2-3; D unresolved. V lost 3 bases, J lost 9 bases, and 13 bases lay in between. The CDR3 is 13 amino acids. CDR3 DNA: TGTGCCAGCAGTTTCGGTACCCCAATCACGCAGTATTTT. Amino acids: CASSFGTPITQYF.

For the CDR3, the DNA is TGCAGTGCTGGTTGGGGGGAGGCCCAGAAAGAGACCCAGTACTTC. Protein product: CSAGWGEAQKETQYF. V and J are TRBV20-1 and TRBJ2-5, with a weak D call TRBD2 (6 bases). The germline V gene encodes CDR1 DFQATT and CDR2 SNEGSKA (reference sequence). The CDR3 is 15 residues long. V was shortened by 5 bases and J by 3 bases, with 19 bases between the two germline ends.

This clonotype showed up many times. The chain uses TRBV7-2 and TRBJ1-1, with D maybe TRBD1 (5 bases). The CDR3 runs 15 residues. From germline, CDR1 is SGHTA and CDR2 FQGNSA. Trimming removed 1 base at V and 3 bases at J, with 12 bases between. DNA for the CDR3: TGTGCCAGCAGCTTAGGCTCCAGGGCGGACACTGAAGCTTTCTTT. Its translation: CASSLGSRADTEAFF. Complete variable domain (other parts from reference TRBV7-2 and TRBJ1-1): GAGVSQSPSNKVTEKGKDVELRCDPISGHTALYWYRQSLGQGLEFLIYFQGNSAPDKSGLPSDRFSAERTGGSVSTLTIQRTQQEDSAVYLCASSLGSRADTEAFFGQGTRLTVV.

The chain joins TRBV6-5 to TRBJ1-6, with TRBD1 as a possible D gene (5 bases). CDR3 length equals 15 residues. In germline, CDR1 is MNHEY, CDR2 SVGAGI. V was shortened by 1 base and J by 5 bases, with 9 bases between the two germline ends. For the CDR3, the DNA is TGTGCCAGCAGTTACTGGGGCCGGGATAATTCACCCCTCCACTTT. This sequence encodes CASSYWGRDNSPLHF.

This clonotype was recorded a few times. The V gene is TRBV14, the J gene TRBJ2-1; either TRBD1 or TRBD2 may fit D (6 bases each). The V end lost 5 bases, the J end lost 4 bases, and 18 bases lay between the germline ends. This CDR3 is built from 16 residues. The germline V gene has CDR1 SGHDN and CDR2 FVKESK. CDR3 nucleotides: TGTGCCAGCAGCTCGGGGGCCGGGACAACTTACAATGAGCAGTTCTTC. Translated: CASSSGAGTTYNEQFF.

There are many counts of this clonotype. The chain has TRBV6-5 and TRBJ1-1; the D is unclear. The CDR3 runs 12 residues. In germline, CDR1 is MNHEY, CDR2 SVGAGI. V was clipped by 5 bases and J by 1 base, with 5 bases between them. CDR3: CASSRGNTEAFF. The CDR3 DNA follows: TGTGCCAGCAGTCGAGGGAACACTGAAGCTTTCTTT.

This clonotype was counted between two and nine times. The rearrangement links TRBV6-2 or TRBV6-3 to TRBJ2-1; 13 nucleotides match TRBD2. The junction had 4 bases not matched to a gene; V was cut back by 6 bases and J by 8 bases. The CDR3 consists of 14 residues. CDR1 and CDR2 (germline): MNHEY, SVGEGT. CDR3 sequence: CASRGTSGIDEQFF. The CDR3 coding sequence is TGTGCCAGCAGGGGGACTAGCGGGATCGATGAGCAGTTCTTC.

Many counts were recorded for this clonotype. This chain uses TRBV12-3 or TRBV12-4 with TRBJ2-7; D possibly corresponds to TRBD1 (6 bases). The ends were cut back, 6 bases at V and 3 bases at J, with 15 bases in the middle. The CDR3 length is 14 residues. CDR3 bases: TGTGCCAGCAGCCCGACCGGGACAAGCTACGAGCAGTACTTC. It translates to CASSPTGTSYEQYF.

This clonotype showed up just a few times. The chain uses TRBV4-1 and TRBJ1-1, with D possibly TRBD1 on 6 matching bases. V was cut by 1 base and J by 4 bases, with 28 bases left in between. The CDR3 has 20 residues. Germline V gene lookup returns CDR1 MGHRA and CDR2 YSYEKL. The CDR3 coding sequence is TGCGCCAGCAGCCAAGGACCCTTAGCAACAGGGAAGGAAGGAGGCACTGAAGCTTTCTTT. This sequence encodes CASSQGPLATGKEGGTEAFF.

This clonotype was seen repeatedly, ten times or more. The CDR3 sequence is CASSRDSDYGYTF. In DNA form, the CDR3 reads TGTGCCAGCAGCCGCGACAGCGACTATGGCTACACCTTC. The chain is built from TRBV11-1 and TRBJ1-2; maybe TRBD1 (5 bases). From germline, CDR1 is SGHAT and CDR2 FQDESV (reference sequence). The CDR3 loop spans 13 amino acids. V was cut by 5 bases and J by 3 bases, with 10 bases left in between.

This clonotype was seen a few times. The rearrangement links TRBV7-6 to TRBJ2-1; 8 nucleotides line up with TRBD1. The CDR3 has 15 residues. The germline V gene encodes CDR1 SGHVS and CDR2 FNYEAQ. V dropped 3 bases and J dropped 5; count of bases not matched to a gene: 6. CDR3 loop: CASSFRQGKDNEQFF. The CDR3 DNA is TGTGCCAGCAGCTTTCGACAGGGGAAGGACAATGAGCAGTTCTTC.

This clonotype was recorded many times. The V and J genes are TRBV7-2 and TRBJ1-2, with 7 positions matching TRBD1. The V gene end was trimmed by 5 bases and the J gene end by 4 bases; junction bases not matched to a gene: 7. The CDR3 has 14 residues. Germline V gene data show CDR1 as SGHTA and CDR2 as FQGNSA. This chain's CDR3 is CASSPTGVGYGYTF. CDR3 sequence (DNA): TGTGCCAGCAGCCCAACAGGGGTGGGCTATGGCTACACCTTC.

The CDR3 loop reads CASSLAKSKQYF. In nucleotides, the CDR3 is TGTGCCAGCAGCTTAGCGAAAAGTAAGCAGTATTTT. The chain is built from TRBV7-2 and TRBJ2-3; D is unclear. Germline V CDR1 and CDR2: SGHTA, FQGNSA. Trimming cost V 0 bases and J 11 bases, with 9 bases left between them. CDR3 length: 12 residues.

This clonotype has ten or more counts. The gene calls are TRBV7-2 and TRBJ1-3; no reliable D call. The germline V gene has CDR1 SGHTA and CDR2 FQGNSA. The CDR3 length is 14 residues. Deletions cut 1 base from V and 0 bases from J, with 4 bases between. CDR3 in amino acids: CASSLGSSGNTIYF. CDR3 DNA: TGTGCCAGCAGCTTAGGGAGCTCTGGAAACACCATATATTTT.